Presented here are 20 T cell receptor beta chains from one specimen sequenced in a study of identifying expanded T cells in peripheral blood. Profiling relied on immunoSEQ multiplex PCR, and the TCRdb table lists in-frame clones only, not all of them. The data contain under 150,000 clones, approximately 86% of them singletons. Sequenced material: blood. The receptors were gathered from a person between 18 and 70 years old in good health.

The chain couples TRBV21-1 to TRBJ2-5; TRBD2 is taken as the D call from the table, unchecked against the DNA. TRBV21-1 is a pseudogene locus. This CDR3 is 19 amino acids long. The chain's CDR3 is CASSKEGRLLGSGQETQYF. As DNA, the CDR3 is TGTGCCAGCAGCAAAGAGGGCCGCTTGTTGGGTAGCGGCCAAGAGACCCAGTACTTC.

This chain's CDR3 is CASGLQGLLGYTF. The CDR3 bases are TGTGCTAGTGGTCTCCAAGGACTGCTGGGCTACACCTTC. The rearrangement joins TRBV12-5 to TRBJ1-2; D call uncertain. Trimming cost V 5 bases and J 8 bases, with 15 bases left between them. There are 13 residues in the CDR3. Germline V gene lookup returns CDR1 LGHNT and CDR2 FRNRAP.

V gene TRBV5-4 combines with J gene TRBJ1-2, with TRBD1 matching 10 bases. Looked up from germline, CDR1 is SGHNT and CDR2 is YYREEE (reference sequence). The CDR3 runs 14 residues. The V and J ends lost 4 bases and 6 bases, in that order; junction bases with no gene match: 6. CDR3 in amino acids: CASSPGTGVNGYTF. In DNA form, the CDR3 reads TGTGCCAGCAGCCCGGGGACAGGGGTTAATGGCTACACCTTC. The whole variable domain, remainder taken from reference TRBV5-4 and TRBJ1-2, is ETGVTQSPTHLIKTRGQQVTLRCSSQSGHNTVSWYQQALGQGPQFIFQYYREEENGRGNFPPRFSGLQFPNYSSELNVNALELDDSALYLCASSPGTGVNGYTFGSGTRLTVV.

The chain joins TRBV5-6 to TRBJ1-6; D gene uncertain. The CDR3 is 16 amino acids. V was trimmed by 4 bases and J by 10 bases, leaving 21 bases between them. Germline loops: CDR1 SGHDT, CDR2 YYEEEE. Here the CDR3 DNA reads TGTGCCAGCAGCAACTTCTTGGACGGGGTGGCGTCACCCCTCCACTTT. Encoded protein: CASSNFLDGVASPLHF.

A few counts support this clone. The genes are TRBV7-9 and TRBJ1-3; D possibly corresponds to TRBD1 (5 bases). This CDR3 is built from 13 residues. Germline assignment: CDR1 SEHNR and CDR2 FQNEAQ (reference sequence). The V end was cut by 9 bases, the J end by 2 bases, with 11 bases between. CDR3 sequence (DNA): TGTGCCAGGACGGGGGAGACTGGAAACACCATATATTTT. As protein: CARTGETGNTIYF.

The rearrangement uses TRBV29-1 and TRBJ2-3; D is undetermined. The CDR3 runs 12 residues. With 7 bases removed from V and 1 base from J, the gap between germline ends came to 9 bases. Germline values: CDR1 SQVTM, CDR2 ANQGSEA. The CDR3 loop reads CSAGRGTDTQYF. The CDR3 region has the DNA TGCAGCGCGGGTCGTGGCACAGATACGCAGTATTTT.

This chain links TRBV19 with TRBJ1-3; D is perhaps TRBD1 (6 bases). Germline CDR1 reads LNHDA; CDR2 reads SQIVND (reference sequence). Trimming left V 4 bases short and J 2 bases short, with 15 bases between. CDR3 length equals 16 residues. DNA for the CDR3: TGTGCCAGTAGTACGCCGGGACAAGGTCCTGGAAACACCATATATTTT. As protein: CASSTPGQGPGNTIYF. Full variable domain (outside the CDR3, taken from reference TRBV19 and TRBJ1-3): DGGITQSPKYLFRKEGQNVTLSCEQNLNHDAMYWYRQDPGQGLRLIYYSQIVNDFQKGDIAEGYSVSREKKESFPLTVTSAQKNPTAFYLCASSTPGQGPGNTIYFGEGSWLTVV.

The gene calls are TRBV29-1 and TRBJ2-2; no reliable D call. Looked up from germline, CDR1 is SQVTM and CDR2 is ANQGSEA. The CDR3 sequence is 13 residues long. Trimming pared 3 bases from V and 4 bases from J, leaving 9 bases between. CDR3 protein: CSVEPQSTGELFF. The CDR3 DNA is TGCAGCGTTGAGCCGCAGTCCACCGGGGAGCTGTTTTTT.

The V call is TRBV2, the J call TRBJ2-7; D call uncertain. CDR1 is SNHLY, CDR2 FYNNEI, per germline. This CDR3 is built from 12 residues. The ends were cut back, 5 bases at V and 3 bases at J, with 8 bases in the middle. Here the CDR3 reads CASSMGNYEQYF. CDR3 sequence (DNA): TGTGCCAGCAGTATGGGGAACTACGAGCAGTACTTC.

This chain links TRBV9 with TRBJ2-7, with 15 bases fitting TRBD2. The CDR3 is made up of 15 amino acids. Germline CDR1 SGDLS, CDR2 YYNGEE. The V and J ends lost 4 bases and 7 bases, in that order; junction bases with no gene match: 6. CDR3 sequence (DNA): TGTGCCAGCAGCCTCGGACTAGCGGGAGGGGGAGAGCAGTACTTC. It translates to CASSLGLAGGGEQYF. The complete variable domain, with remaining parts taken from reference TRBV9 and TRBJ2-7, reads DSGVTQTPKHLITATGQRVTLRCSPRSGDLSVYWYQQSLDQGLQFLIQYYNGEERAKGNILERFSAQQFPDLHSELNLSSLELGDSALYFCASSLGLAGGGEQYFGPGTRLTVT.

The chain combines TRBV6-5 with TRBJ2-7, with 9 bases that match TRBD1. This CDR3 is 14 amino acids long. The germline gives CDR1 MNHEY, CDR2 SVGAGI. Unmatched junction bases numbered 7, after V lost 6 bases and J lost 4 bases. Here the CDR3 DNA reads TGTGCCAGCAGGATCGGGACAGGGCCTTACGAGCAGTACTTC. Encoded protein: CASRIGTGPYEQYF.

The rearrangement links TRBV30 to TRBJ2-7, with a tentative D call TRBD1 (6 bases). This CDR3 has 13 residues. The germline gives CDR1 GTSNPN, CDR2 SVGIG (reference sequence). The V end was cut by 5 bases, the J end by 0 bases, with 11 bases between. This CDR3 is CAWVLGGSYEQYF. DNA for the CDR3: TGTGCCTGGGTTTTAGGGGGCTCCTACGAGCAGTACTTC.

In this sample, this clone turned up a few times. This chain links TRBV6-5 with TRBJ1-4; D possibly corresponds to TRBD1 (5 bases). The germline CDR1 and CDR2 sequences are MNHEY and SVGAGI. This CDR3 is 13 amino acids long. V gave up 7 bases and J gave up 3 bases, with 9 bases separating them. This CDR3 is CASIDSSNEKLFF. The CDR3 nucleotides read TGTGCCAGCATCGACAGTTCTAATGAAAAACTGTTTTTT.

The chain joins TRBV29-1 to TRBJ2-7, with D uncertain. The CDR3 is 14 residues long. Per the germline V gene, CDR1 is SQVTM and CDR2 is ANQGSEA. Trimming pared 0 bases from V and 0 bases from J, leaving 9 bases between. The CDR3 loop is CSVEDYQSSYEQYF. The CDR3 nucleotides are TGCAGCGTTGAAGATTATCAGAGCTCCTACGAGCAGTACTTC.

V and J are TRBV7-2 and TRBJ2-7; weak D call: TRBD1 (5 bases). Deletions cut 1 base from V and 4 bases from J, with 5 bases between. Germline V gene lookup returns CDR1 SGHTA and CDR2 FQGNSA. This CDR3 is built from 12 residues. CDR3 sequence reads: CASSLGQYEQYF. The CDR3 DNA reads TGTGCCAGCAGCTTAGGACAGTACGAGCAGTACTTC. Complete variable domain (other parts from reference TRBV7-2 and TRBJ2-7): GAGVSQSPSNKVTEKGKDVELRCDPISGHTALYWYRQSLGQGLEFLIYFQGNSAPDKSGLPSDRFSAERTGGSVSTLTIQRTQQEDSAVYLCASSLGQYEQYFGPGTRLTVT.

The CDR3 DNA reads as TGTGCCTGGAGTGTCGTGGACTCCTACGAGCAGTACTTC. Its protein is CAWSVVDSYEQYF. V is TRBV30 and J is TRBJ2-7; no definite D call. Germline assignment: CDR1 GTSNPN and CDR2 SVGIG (reference sequence). The CDR3 covers 13 residues. Trimming stripped 0 bases from V and 0 bases from J, with 6 bases between. Supplemented by reference TRBV30 and TRBJ2-7, the full variable domain reads SQTIHQWPATLVQPVGSPLSLECTVEGTSNPNLYWYRQAAGRGLQLLFYSVGIGQISSEVPQNLSASRPQDRQFILSSKKLLLSDSGFYLCAWSVVDSYEQYFGPGTRLTVT.

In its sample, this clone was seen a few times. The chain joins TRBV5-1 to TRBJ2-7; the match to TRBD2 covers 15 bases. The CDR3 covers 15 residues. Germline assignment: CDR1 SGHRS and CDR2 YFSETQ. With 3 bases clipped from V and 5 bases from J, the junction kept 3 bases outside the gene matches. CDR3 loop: CASSWGTSGRHEQYF. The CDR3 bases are TGCGCCAGCAGCTGGGGGACTAGCGGGAGGCACGAGCAGTACTTC.

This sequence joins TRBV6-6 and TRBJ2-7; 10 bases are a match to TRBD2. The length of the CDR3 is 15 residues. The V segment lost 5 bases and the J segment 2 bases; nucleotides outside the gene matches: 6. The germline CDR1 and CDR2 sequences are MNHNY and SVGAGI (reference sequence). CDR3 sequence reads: CASSASGGPTYEQYF. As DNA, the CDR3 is TGTGCCAGCAGTGCTAGCGGGGGTCCTACCTACGAGCAGTACTTC.

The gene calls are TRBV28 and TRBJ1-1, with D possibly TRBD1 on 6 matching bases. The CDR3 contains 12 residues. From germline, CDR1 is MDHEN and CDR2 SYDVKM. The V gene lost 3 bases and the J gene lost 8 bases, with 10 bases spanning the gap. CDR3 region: CASSFEDREAFF. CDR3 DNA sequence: TGTGCCAGCAGTTTTGAGGACAGAGAAGCTTTCTTT.

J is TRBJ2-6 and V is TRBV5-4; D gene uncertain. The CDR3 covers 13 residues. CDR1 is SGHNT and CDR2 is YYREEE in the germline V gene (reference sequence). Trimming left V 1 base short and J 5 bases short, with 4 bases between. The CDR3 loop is CASSLNWANVLTF. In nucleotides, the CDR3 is TGTGCCAGCAGCTTGAACTGGGCCAACGTCCTGACTTTC. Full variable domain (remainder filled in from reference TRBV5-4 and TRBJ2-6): ETGVTQSPTHLIKTRGQQVTLRCSSQSGHNTVSWYQQALGQGPQFIFQYYREEENGRGNFPPRFSGLQFPNYSSELNVNALELDDSALYLCASSLNWANVLTFGAGSRLTVL.